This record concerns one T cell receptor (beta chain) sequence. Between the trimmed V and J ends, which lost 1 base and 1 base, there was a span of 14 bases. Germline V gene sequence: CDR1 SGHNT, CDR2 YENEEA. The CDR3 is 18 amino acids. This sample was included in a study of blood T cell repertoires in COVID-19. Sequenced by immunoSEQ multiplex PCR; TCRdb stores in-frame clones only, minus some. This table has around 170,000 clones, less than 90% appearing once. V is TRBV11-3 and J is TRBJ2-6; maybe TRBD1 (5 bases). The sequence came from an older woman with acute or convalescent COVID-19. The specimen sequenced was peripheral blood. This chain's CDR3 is CASSLGVRDHSGANVLTF. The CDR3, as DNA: TGTGCCAGCAGCTTAGGCGTCAGGGATCATTCTGGGGCCAACGTCCTGACTTTC.